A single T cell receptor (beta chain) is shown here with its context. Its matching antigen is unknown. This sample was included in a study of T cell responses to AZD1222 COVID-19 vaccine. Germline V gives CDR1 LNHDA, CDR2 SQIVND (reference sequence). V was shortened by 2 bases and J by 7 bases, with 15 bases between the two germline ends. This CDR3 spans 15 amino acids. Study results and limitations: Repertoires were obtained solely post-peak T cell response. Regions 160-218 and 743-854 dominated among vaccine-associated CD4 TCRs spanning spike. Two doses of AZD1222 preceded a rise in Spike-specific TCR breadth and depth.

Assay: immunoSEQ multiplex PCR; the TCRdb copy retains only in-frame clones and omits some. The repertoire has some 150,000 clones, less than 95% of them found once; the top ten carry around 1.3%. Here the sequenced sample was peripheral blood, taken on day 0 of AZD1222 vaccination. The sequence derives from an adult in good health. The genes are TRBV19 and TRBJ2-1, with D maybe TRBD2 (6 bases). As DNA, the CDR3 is TGTGCCAGTAGTATACAGCCGGGAGCGAGTAATGAGCAGTTCTTC. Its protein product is CASSIQPGASNEQFF.